This TCR beta chain was sequenced in a study of tumor-infiltrating lymphocytes in primary liver carcinoma. About the research overall: Patients underwent resection of primary liver carcinoma. Study-wide results and caveats: The top-250-clone fraction was significantly higher in tumors than in blood (p = 0.039).

Germline V gene data show CDR1 as MGHRA and CDR2 as YSYEKL. The length of the CDR3 is 17 residues. The researchers produced TCR beta cDNA from approximately 0.45 ug total RNA with a constant-region primer. Modified slightly, ARM-PCR produced TCR beta libraries over three nested multiplex PCR rounds. A C-beta reverse primer and TRBV1-TRBV30 forward primers served in each of the first two PCR rounds, at ten to eleven cycles apiece. TCRdb processed the multiplex PCR reads anew with MiXCR; each CDR3 protein has one entry. The data show more than 150,000 distinct CDR3 sequences, roughly 60% seen once. A note on this clonotype: Its antigen is undetermined. One end of the junction is discordant with germline, which a read error may explain.

Blood RNA came from unsorted whole blood; germline DNA was also extracted. Roughly 3.7 milliliters of peripheral blood were gathered ahead of the operation. Sequences were obtained from peripheral blood. The V and J genes are TRBV4-1 and TRBJ2-7; weak D call: TRBD2 (6 bases). The TCR comes from a man aged 40-49 years with primary liver carcinoma and hepatitis B virus infection. The CDR3 coding sequence is TGCGCCTGCAGCCCCCGTGCCATGGGAGGCTACTCCTACGAGCAGTACTTC. Translation gives CACSPRAMGGYSYEQYF.